This T cell receptor beta chain came from a study of vaccination effects on CD4 cells after COVID-19. Overall study context: Samples were taken post-vaccine, and their median timing was 72 days after the second dose. Study conclusions and caveats: Clones of infection and vaccine origin contracted markedly late after vaccination.

Libraries were prepared by immunoSEQ multiplex PCR; TCRdb keeps only in-frame clonotypes and omits some of them. Of 65,000 to 95,000 clones listed, around four fifths are singletons. To note about this clone: The antigen remains undetermined.

ViraFEST used viral peptide pools to expand antigen-specific CD4+ T cells before sequencing. Isolation of CD4+ T cells took place after approximately 10 days of culture. Every participant took two doses of the BNT162b2 or mRNA-1273 vaccine. Testing of the vaccine recipients showed negative nucleocapsid antibodies and no prior SARS-CoV-2 infection. The CDR3 has 16 residues. Germline CDR1 and CDR2: SEHNR and FQNEAQ (reference sequence). Trimming left V 1 base short and J 2 bases short, with 14 bases between. This TCR was sampled from a human donor who received a COVID-19 vaccine. The sequences come from CD4+ T cells from PBMCs cultured with HCoV-OC43 spike peptides, collected after COVID-19 vaccination. Described subset: HCoV-OC43 spike overlapping peptide pool stimulation. This chain joins TRBV7-9 and TRBJ1-2; possibly TRBD1 for D (6 bases). CDR3 DNA: TGTGCCAGCAGCTTAGACCGGGGGGCGTCGAACTATGGCTACACCTTC. Translation gives CASSLDRGASNYGYTF.